Below, 26 T cell receptor beta chains from the same sample are listed, as sequenced in a study of blood T cell repertoires in COVID-19. Produced via immunoSEQ multiplex PCR; TCRdb's table is partial and in-frame only. This sample has about 24,000 clones, with approximately 75% found just once. What was sequenced was peripheral blood. The receptors derive from a woman aged 70-85 years with COVID-19, enrolled during active disease.

The chain couples TRBV15 to TRBJ2-1, with 12 bases fitting TRBD1. V was clipped by 0 bases and J by 9 bases; unmatched bases: 9. In germline, CDR1 is LNHNV, CDR2 YYDKDF (reference sequence). CDR3 length equals 17 residues. This CDR3 is CATSRDRPGTGGGEQFF. The CDR3 coding sequence is TGTGCCACCAGCAGAGATCGACCAGGGACAGGGGGCGGTGAGCAGTTCTTC.

The CDR3 DNA reads TGTGCCAGCAGGGCTAGGGCTAGCATTAGCGAGCAGTACTTC. Protein sequence: CASRARASISEQYF. The chain is built from TRBV6-5 and TRBJ2-7; the D gene is possibly TRBD2 (5 bases). The CDR3 is 14 amino acids. Germline assignment: CDR1 MNHEY and CDR2 SVGAGI. Trimming removed 6 bases at V and 6 bases at J, with 18 bases between.

This rearrangement joins TRBV12-5 to TRBJ1-4; 11 nucleotides agree with TRBD1. Germline V gene lookup returns CDR1 LGHNT and CDR2 FRNRAP. Unmatched junction bases numbered 4, after V lost 0 bases and J lost 7 bases. CDR3 size: 16 residues. The CDR3 coding sequence is TGTGCTAGTGGTTTGGTACATGGGACAGGGGGTGAAAAACTGTTTTTT. Translated: CASGLVHGTGGEKLFF.

This sequence joins TRBV2 and TRBJ1-5; D gene ambiguous. The V end was cut by 6 bases, the J end by 3 bases, with 18 bases between. Germline V lookup: CDR1 SNHLY, CDR2 FYNNEI. CDR3 size: 16 residues. CDR3 protein: CASSPGEGQANQPQHF. CDR3 nucleotide sequence: TGTGCCAGCAGCCCCGGCGAGGGCCAAGCCAATCAGCCCCAGCATTTT.

The genes are TRBV19 and TRBJ2-2; 10 bases agree with TRBD1. The V gene's germline CDR1 is LNHDA and CDR2 SQIVND (reference sequence). The CDR3 extends over 17 amino acids. Losses at the gene ends were 5 bases for V and 5 bases for J; bases not matched to a gene: 11. The CDR3 protein is CASSPDRGGLPTGELFF. CDR3 DNA: TGTGCCAGTAGTCCGGACAGGGGGGGACTTCCGACCGGGGAGCTGTTTTTT.

The chain couples TRBV7-8 to TRBJ2-1, with D possibly TRBD2 on 6 matching bases. The V and J ends lost 4 bases and 5 bases respectively, with 15 bases between them. Germline CDR1 is SGHVS and CDR2 is FQNEAQ. CDR3 size: 15 residues. The CDR3 loop reads CASSYPSAKDNEQFF. DNA of the CDR3: TGTGCCAGCAGCTATCCTAGCGCCAAGGACAATGAGCAGTTCTTC.

The chain recombines TRBV7-2 with TRBJ2-3; 10 bases align to TRBD2. V was pared by 1 base and J by 5 bases, with 9 bases of the junction left unmatched. Germline V gene data show CDR1 as SGHTA and CDR2 as FQGNSA. The CDR3 has 17 amino acids. The CDR3 DNA follows: TGTGCCAGCAGCTTAGTCGGGTCGGCTAGCGGGGGAGATACGCAGTATTTT. This sequence encodes CASSLVGSASGGDTQYF.

Judged by abundance, this clone is medium-sized. The CDR3 bases are TGCGCCAGCAGCCAAGGAAGGGGGACAGCAGGCACTGAAGCTTTCTTT. It codes for CASSQGRGTAGTEAFF. The chain uses TRBV4-3 and TRBJ1-1; 7 bases are shared with TRBD1. The CDR3 has 16 residues. V was pared by 1 base and J by 4 bases, with 9 bases of the junction left unmatched. CDR1 LGHNA and CDR2 YSLEER come from the germline V gene.

The V call is TRBV18, the J call TRBJ2-3, with 13 bases that match TRBD2. The CDR3 is 23 amino acids. CDR1 and CDR2 from the germline V gene are KGHSH and LQKENI. V trimming: 3 bases; J trimming: 1 base; junction bases outside the gene matches: 22. The CDR3 DNA follows: TGTGCCAGCTCACCGACGGTAAGACTAGCGGGGGGACGGAAGAGGCCCGGCACAGATACGCAGTATTTT. This codes for CASSPTVRLAGGRKRPGTDTQYF.

The rearrangement uses TRBV6-5 and TRBJ2-7; 9 positions match TRBD1. The CDR3 contains 14 residues. Germline values: CDR1 MNHEY, CDR2 SVGAGI. The ends lost 7 bases at V and 3 bases at J; junction bases unmatched: 7. CDR3 loop: CASKQNRGHYEQYF. The DNA of the CDR3 is TGTGCCAGCAAGCAAAACAGGGGGCACTACGAGCAGTACTTC.

This chain links TRBV7-2 with TRBJ1-2, with 7 nucleotides matching TRBD1. The CDR3 sequence is 15 residues long. V lost 5 bases and J lost 8; bases outside the gene matches: 14. The germline V gene encodes CDR1 SGHTA and CDR2 FQGNSA. CDR3 loop: CASSLDNRGGEGYTF. The CDR3 DNA reads TGTGCCAGCAGCCTGGACAACAGGGGAGGAGAAGGCTACACCTTC. The whole variable domain, filled in from reference TRBV7-2 and TRBJ1-2, reads GAGVSQSPSNKVTEKGKDVELRCDPISGHTALYWYRQSLGQGLEFLIYFQGNSAPDKSGLPSDRFSAERTGGSVSTLTIQRTQQEDSAVYLCASSLDNRGGEGYTFGSGTRLTVV.

This rearrangement joins TRBV7-6 to TRBJ2-1, with 7 bases lining up with TRBD2. The CDR3 length is 15 residues. The V gene's germline CDR1 is SGHVS and CDR2 FNYEAQ. J was trimmed by 8 bases and V by 0 bases; bases with no gene match: 7. CDR3: CASSLATSFNDEQFF. For the CDR3, the DNA is TGTGCCAGCAGCTTAGCGACTAGCTTTAATGATGAGCAGTTCTTC. Based on the CDR3 plus reference TRBV7-6 and TRBJ2-1, the full variable domain is GAGVSQSPRYKVTKRGQDVALRCDPISGHVSLYWYRQALGQGPEFLTYFNYEAQQDKSGLPNDRFSAERPEGSISTLTIQRTEQRDSAMYRCASSLATSFNDEQFFGPGTRLTVL.

The chain has TRBV6-2 or TRBV6-3 and TRBJ2-2; 9 nucleotides line up with TRBD1. Trimming took 0 bases from V and 2 from J; bases not matched to a gene: 4. CDR3 length equals 17 residues. The germline gives CDR1 MNHEY, CDR2 SVGEGT. CDR3 nucleotide sequence: TGTGCCAGCAGTTACTCGTTACAGGGGGCCAACACCGGGGAGCTGTTTTTT. Residues: CASSYSLQGANTGELFF.

The rearrangement uses TRBV6-2 or TRBV6-3 and TRBJ1-1; TRBD1 matches at 9 bases. V dropped 6 bases and J dropped 0; count of bases not matched to a gene: 2. Per the germline V gene, CDR1 is MNHEY and CDR2 is SVGEGT. The CDR3 runs to 14 residues. The CDR3 sequence is CASSRDRVNTEAFF. The CDR3 DNA sequence: TGTGCCAGCAGCCGGGACAGGGTGAACACTGAAGCTTTCTTT.

The J gene is TRBJ2-6, the V gene TRBV15; 8 nucleotides align to TRBD1. The CDR3 loop spans 16 amino acids. Germline loops: CDR1 LNHNV, CDR2 YYDKDF (reference sequence). Trimming removed 9 bases from V and 0 bases from J; junction bases left unmatched: 7. The CDR3 coding sequence is TGTGCCACGGGGGGACAGGACGTCTCTGGGGCCAACGTCCTGACTTTC. The encoded protein is CATGGQDVSGANVLTF. Complete variable domain (other parts from reference TRBV15 and TRBJ2-6): DAMVIQNPRYQVTQFGKPVTLSCSQTLNHNVMYWYQQKSSQAPKLLFHYYDKDFNNEADTPDNFQSRRPNTSFCFLDIRSPGLGDTAMYLCATGGQDVSGANVLTFGAGSRLTVL.

The chain recombines TRBV6-2 or TRBV6-3 with TRBJ2-3; 8 nucleotides match TRBD2. This CDR3 has 15 residues. V lost 5 bases to trimming and J lost 6 bases; unmatched junction nucleotides: 10. Per germline, CDR1 MNHEY and CDR2 SVGEGT. CDR3 loop: CASSGAGGPTDTQYF. The CDR3 coding sequence is TGTGCCAGCAGTGGTGCGGGGGGCCCGACGGATACGCAGTATTTT.

This clone showed up just once. V gene TRBV21-1 combines with J gene TRBJ2-7; the table's D call TRBD2 went unverified against the DNA. TRBV21-1 constitutes a pseudogene. The CDR3 length is 17 residues. The CDR3 loop reads CASSKDLRREMIYEQYV. For the CDR3, the DNA is TGTGCCAGCAGCAAAGATTTGAGGAGGGAAATGATCTACGAGCAGTACGTC.

This chain links TRBV7-2 with TRBJ1-1, with no clear D. V dropped 2 bases and J dropped 1 base, with 14 bases sitting between them. There are 16 residues in the CDR3. Germline CDR1 and CDR2: SGHTA and FQGNSA. CDR3 amino acids: CASSLLSRGKNTEAFF. The CDR3 DNA reads as TGTGCCAGCAGCTTACTTAGCCGGGGAAAGAACACTGAAGCTTTCTTT.

This chain connects TRBV19 to TRBJ2-1; weak D call: TRBD1 (5 bases). From germline, CDR1 is LNHDA and CDR2 SQIVND (reference sequence). The CDR3 runs to 15 residues. V was cut by 3 bases and J by 3 bases, with 12 bases left in between. The CDR3 is CASSIRQTSYNEQFF. CDR3 DNA sequence: TGTGCCAGTAGTATTCGACAGACAAGCTACAATGAGCAGTTCTTC.

The genes are TRBV6-1 and TRBJ1-5, with a tentative D call TRBD1 (5 bases). V lost 1 base and J 3 bases, leaving 10 bases between the germline ends. The CDR3 length is 15 residues. The germline V gene encodes CDR1 MNHNS and CDR2 SASEGT. CDR3 sequence: CASSEDRSLNQPQHF. The CDR3 DNA reads as TGTGCCAGCAGTGAAGACAGGTCGCTCAATCAGCCCCAGCATTTT.

V gene TRBV6-6 combines with J gene TRBJ2-1; tentative D call: TRBD2 (6 bases). The V end lost 0 bases, the J end lost 7 bases, and 13 bases lay between the germline ends. The germline gives CDR1 MNHNY, CDR2 SVGAGI (reference sequence). This CDR3 has 15 amino acids. The CDR3 reads CASSYSRGVENEQFF. The DNA for the CDR3 is TGTGCCAGCAGTTACTCCCGCGGGGTTGAAAATGAGCAGTTCTTC.

The V and J genes are TRBV5-6 and TRBJ2-3, with 12 bases identical to TRBD2. CDR3 length equals 17 residues. Looked up from germline, CDR1 is SGHDT and CDR2 is YYEEEE. V dropped 4 bases and J dropped 4; count of bases not matched to a gene: 10. For the CDR3, the DNA is TGTGCCAGCAGCCTCTTCACTAGCGGGGGGCTGGCAGATACGCAGTATTTT. It translates to CASSLFTSGGLADTQYF.

This clone was seen a handful of times. The chain is built from TRBV14 and TRBJ1-2; D not certain. Trimming took off 3 bases at V and 6 bases at J, with 17 bases between the two ends. This CDR3 is built from 15 residues. The germline V gene encodes CDR1 SGHDN and CDR2 FVKESK. In DNA form, the CDR3 reads TGTGCCAGCAGCCACACTAAGGGAGGGAGAGATGGCTACACCTTC. This gives the protein CASSHTKGGRDGYTF.

The chain has TRBV7-2 and TRBJ1-1; 7 bases align to TRBD1. CDR1 and CDR2 (germline): SGHTA, FQGNSA. The CDR3 extends over 18 amino acids. Germline trimming cut 2 bases from V and 0 bases from J; bases unmatched to any gene: 12. The CDR3 DNA follows: TGTGCCAGCAGCTTACTTTTAGGGGGCAGAAGTATGAACACTGAAGCTTTCTTT. Its protein product is CASSLLLGGRSMNTEAFF.

This chain uses TRBV9 with TRBJ1-6; 7 bases match TRBD1. Germline V gene data show CDR1 as SGDLS and CDR2 as YYNGEE. The CDR3 is made up of 13 amino acids. V trimming: 4 bases; J trimming: 9 bases; junction bases outside the gene matches: 4. The CDR3 here is CASSRQGPSPLHF. CDR3 nucleotides: TGTGCCAGCAGCCGACAGGGCCCTTCACCCCTCCACTTT. Filled out from reference TRBV9 and TRBJ1-6, the complete variable domain reads DSGVTQTPKHLITATGQRVTLRCSPRSGDLSVYWYQQSLDQGLQFLIQYYNGEERAKGNILERFSAQQFPDLHSELNLSSLELGDSALYFCASSRQGPSPLHFGNGTRLTVT.

This clone is labeled medium-sized. V and J are TRBV7-8 and TRBJ2-7; TRBD1 aligns across 7 bases. This CDR3 has 16 residues. Germline V CDR1 and CDR2: SGHVS, FQNEAQ. After removal of 0 bases from V and 3 bases from J, the junction contained 8 bases not matched to a gene. The CDR3 loop reads CASSLATGTVIYEQYV. CDR3 nucleotides: TGTGCCAGCAGCTTAGCAACCGGGACAGTGATCTACGAGCAGTACGTC.